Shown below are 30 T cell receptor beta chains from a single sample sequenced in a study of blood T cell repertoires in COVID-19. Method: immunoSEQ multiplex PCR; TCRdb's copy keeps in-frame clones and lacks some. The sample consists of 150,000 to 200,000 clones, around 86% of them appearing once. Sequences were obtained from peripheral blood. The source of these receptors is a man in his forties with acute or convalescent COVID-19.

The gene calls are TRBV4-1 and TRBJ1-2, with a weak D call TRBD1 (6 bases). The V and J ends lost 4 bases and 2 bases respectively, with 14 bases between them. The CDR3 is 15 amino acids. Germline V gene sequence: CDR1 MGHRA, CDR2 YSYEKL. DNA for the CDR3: TGCGCCAGCAGCCCCACGGACAGTCGAAACTATGGCTACACCTTC. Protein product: CASSPTDSRNYGYTF.

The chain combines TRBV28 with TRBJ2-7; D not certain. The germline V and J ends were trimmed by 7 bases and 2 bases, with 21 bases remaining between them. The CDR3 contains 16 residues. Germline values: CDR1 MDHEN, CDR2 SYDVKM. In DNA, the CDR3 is TGTGCCAGCATCACATCGAGCGTCCACGAAGCCTACGAGCAGTACTTC. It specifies CASITSSVHEAYEQYF. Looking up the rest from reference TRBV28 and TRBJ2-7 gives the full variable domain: DVKVTQSSRYLVKRTGEKVFLECVQDMDHENMFWYRQDPGLGLRLIYFSYDVKMKEKGDIPEGYSVSREKKERFSLILESASTNQTSMYLCASITSSVHEAYEQYFGPGTRLTVT.

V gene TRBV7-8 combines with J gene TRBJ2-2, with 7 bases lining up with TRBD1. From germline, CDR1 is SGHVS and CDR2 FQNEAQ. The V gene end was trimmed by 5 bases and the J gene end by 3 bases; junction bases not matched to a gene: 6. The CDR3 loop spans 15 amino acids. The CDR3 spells CASSPRTGDTGELFF. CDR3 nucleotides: TGTGCCAGCAGCCCCAGGACAGGTGACACCGGGGAGCTGTTTTTT.

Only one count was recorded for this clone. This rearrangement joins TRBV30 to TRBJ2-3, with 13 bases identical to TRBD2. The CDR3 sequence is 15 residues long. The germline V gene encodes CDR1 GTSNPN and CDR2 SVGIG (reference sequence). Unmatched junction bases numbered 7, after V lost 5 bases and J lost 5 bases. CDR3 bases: TGTGCCTGGGAACTAGCGGGGGGGTTTAAAGATACGCAGTATTTT. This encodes CAWELAGGFKDTQYF.

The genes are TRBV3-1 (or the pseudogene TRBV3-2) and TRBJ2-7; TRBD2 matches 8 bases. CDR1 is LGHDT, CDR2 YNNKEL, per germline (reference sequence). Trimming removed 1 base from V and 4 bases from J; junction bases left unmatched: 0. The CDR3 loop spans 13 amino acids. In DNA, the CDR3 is TGTGCCAGCAGCCAAGCGGGGGGGTACGAGCAGTACTTC. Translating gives CASSQAGGYEQYF.

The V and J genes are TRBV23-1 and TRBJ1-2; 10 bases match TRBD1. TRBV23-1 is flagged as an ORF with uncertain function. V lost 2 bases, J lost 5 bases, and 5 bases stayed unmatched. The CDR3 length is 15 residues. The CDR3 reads CASSQPGQGGYGYTF. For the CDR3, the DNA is TGCGCCAGCAGTCAACCTGGACAGGGGGGGTATGGCTACACCTTC.

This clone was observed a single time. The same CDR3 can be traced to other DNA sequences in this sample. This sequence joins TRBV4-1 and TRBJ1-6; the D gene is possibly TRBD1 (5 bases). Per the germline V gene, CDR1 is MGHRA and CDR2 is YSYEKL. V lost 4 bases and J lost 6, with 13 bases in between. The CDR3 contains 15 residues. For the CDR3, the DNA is TGCGCCAGCAGCCTCGATGCGGGGGTTAATTCACCCCTCCACTTT. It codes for CASSLDAGVNSPLHF.

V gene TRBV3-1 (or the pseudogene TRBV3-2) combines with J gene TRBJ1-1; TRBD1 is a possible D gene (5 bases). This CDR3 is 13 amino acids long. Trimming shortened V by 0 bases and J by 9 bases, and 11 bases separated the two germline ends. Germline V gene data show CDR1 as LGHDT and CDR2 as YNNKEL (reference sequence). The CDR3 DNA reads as TGTGCCAGCAGCCAAGAGGTACCAGGGAAAGCTTTCTTT. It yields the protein CASSQEVPGKAFF.

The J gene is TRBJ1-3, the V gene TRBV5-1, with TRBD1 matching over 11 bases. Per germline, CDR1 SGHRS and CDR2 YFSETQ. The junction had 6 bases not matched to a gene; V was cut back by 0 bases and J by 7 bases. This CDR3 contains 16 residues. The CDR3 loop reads CASSLGTGGASNTIYF. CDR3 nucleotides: TGCGCCAGCAGCTTGGGGACAGGGGGCGCGTCTAACACCATATATTTT.

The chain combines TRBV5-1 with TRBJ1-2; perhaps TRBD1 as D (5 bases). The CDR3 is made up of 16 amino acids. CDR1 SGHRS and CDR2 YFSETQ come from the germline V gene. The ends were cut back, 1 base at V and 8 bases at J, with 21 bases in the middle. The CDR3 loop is CASSLTAGRVERGYTF. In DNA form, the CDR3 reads TGCGCCAGCAGCTTGACTGCAGGCAGGGTAGAGAGGGGCTACACCTTC.

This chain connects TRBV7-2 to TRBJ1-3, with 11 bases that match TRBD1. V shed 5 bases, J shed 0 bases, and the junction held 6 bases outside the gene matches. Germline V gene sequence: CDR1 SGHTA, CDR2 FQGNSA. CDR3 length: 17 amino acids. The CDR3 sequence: CASSTQDRGPSGNTIYF. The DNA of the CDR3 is TGTGCCAGCAGCACCCAGGACAGGGGGCCCTCTGGAAACACCATATATTTT.

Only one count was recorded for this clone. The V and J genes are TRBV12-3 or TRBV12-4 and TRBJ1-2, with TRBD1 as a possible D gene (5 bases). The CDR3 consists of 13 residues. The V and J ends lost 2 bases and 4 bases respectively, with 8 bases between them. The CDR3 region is CASSLSGIYGYTF. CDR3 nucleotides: TGTGCCAGCAGTTTATCAGGGATCTATGGCTACACCTTC.

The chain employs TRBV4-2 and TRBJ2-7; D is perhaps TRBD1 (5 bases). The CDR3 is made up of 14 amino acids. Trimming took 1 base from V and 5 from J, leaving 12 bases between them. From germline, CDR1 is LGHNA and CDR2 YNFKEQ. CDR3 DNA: TGTGCCAGCAGCCAAGTTGGGGCGCCGGACGAGCAGTACTTC. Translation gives CASSQVGAPDEQYF.

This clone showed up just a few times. The CDR3 sequence is CASRAGLGTDAFF. In DNA form, the CDR3 reads TGTGCCAGCCGCGCTGGCCTTGGTACAGATGCTTTCTTT. The rearrangement links TRBV6-5 to TRBJ1-1; D is undetermined. CDR1 MNHEY and CDR2 SVGAGI come from the germline V gene. Trimming took off 8 bases at V and 11 bases at J, with 21 bases between the two ends. The CDR3 has 13 residues.

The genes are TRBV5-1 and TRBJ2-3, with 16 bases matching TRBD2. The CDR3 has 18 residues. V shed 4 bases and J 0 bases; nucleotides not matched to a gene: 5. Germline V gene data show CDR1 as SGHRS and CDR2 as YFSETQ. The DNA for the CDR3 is TGCGCCAGCAGCCCGGGACTAGCGGGGGGGTTGAGCACAGATACGCAGTATTTT. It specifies CASSPGLAGGLSTDTQYF.

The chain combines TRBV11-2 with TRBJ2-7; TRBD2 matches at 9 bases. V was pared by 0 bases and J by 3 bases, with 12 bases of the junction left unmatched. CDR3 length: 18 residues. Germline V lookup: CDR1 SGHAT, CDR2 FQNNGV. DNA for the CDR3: TGTGCCAGCAGCTTAGAGTTGTTAGGCGGGGGGGTAGGCTACGAGCAGTACTTC. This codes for CASSLELLGGGVGYEQYF.

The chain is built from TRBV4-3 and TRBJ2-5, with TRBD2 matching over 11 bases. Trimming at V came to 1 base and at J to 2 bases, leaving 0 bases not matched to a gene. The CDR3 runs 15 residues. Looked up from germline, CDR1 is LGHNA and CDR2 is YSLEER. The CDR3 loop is CASSQVAGGQETQYF. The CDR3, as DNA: TGCGCCAGCAGCCAAGTAGCGGGGGGGCAAGAGACCCAGTACTTC.

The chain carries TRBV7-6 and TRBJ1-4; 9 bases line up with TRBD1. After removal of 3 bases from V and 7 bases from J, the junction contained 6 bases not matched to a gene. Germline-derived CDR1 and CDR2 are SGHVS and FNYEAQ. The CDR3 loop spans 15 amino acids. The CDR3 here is CASSLGQGVSEKLFF. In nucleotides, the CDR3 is TGTGCCAGCAGCTTGGGACAGGGAGTGAGTGAAAAACTGTTTTTT.

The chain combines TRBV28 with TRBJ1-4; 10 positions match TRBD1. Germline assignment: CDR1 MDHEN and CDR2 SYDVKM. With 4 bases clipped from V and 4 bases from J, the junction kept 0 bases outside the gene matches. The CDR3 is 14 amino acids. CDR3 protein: CASSWTGGNEKLFF. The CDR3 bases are TGTGCCAGCAGTTGGACAGGGGGTAATGAAAAACTGTTTTTT.

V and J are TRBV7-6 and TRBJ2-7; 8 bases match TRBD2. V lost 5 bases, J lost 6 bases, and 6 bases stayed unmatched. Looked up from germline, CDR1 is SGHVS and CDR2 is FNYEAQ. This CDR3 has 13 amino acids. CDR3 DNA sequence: TGTGCCAGCAGCCTTAACCGGGGGGGCGAGCAGTACTTC. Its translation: CASSLNRGGEQYF. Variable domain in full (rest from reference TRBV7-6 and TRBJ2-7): GAGVSQSPRYKVTKRGQDVALRCDPISGHVSLYWYRQALGQGPEFLTYFNYEAQQDKSGLPNDRFSAERPEGSISTLTIQRTEQRDSAMYRCASSLNRGGEQYFGPGTRLTVT.

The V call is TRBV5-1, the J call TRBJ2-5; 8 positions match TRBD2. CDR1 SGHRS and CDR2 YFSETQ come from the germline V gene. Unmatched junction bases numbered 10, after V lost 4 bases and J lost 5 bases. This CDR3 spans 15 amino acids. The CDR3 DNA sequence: TGCGCCAGCAGCGTTACGCCCGGGGGGGCGGAGACCCAGTACTTC. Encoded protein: CASSVTPGGAETQYF.

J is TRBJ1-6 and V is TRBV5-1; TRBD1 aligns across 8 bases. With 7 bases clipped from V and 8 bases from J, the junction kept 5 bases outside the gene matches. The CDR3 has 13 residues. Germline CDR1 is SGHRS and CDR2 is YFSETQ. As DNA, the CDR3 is TGCGCCAGCGGACAGGGTGCGGATTCACCCCTCCACTTT. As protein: CASGQGADSPLHF.

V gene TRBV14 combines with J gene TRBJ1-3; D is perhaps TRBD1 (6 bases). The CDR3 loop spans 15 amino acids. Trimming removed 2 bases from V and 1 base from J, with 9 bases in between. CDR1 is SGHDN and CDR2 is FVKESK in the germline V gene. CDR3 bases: TGTGCCAGCAGCCAAATACAGGGTTCTGGAAACACCATATATTTT. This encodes CASSQIQGSGNTIYF.

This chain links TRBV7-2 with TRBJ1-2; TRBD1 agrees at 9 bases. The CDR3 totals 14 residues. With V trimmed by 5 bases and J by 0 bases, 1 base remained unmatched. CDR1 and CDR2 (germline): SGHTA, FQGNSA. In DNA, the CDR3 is TGTGCCAGCAGCCGGGACAGGGCTAACTATGGCTACACCTTC. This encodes CASSRDRANYGYTF.

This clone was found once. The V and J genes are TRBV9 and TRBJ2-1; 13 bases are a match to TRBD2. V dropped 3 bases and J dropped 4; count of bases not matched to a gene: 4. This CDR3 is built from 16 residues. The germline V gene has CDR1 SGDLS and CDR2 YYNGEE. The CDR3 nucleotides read TGTGCCAGCAGCGCCCTGACTAGCGGGGGGTACAATGAGCAGTTCTTC. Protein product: CASSALTSGGYNEQFF.

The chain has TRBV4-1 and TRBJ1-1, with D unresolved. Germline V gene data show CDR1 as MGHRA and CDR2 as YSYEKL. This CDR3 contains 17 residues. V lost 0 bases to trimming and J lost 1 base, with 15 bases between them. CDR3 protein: CASSQENGVSANTEAFF. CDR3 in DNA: TGCGCCAGCAGCCAAGAGAACGGGGTGAGCGCGAACACTGAAGCTTTCTTT.

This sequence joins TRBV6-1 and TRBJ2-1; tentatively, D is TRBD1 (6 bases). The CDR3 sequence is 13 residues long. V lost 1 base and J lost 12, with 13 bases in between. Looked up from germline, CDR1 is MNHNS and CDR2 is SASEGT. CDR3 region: CASSEGDNRVQFF. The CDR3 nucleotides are TGTGCCAGCAGTGAAGGGGACAACCGGGTGCAGTTCTTC.

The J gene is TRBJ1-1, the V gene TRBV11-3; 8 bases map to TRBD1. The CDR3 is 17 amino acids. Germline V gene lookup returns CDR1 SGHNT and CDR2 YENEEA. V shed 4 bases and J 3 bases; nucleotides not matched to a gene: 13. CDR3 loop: CASSSRLGQGEHTEAFF. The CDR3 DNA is TGTGCCAGCAGCTCCAGACTTGGACAGGGTGAACACACTGAAGCTTTCTTT.

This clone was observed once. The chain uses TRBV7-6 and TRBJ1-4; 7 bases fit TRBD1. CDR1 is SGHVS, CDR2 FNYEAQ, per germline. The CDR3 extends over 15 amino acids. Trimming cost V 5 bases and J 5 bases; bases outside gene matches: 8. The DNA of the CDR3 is TGTGCCAGCAGCCCAAAGACAGGGTACAATGAAAAACTGTTTTTT. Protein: CASSPKTGYNEKLFF.

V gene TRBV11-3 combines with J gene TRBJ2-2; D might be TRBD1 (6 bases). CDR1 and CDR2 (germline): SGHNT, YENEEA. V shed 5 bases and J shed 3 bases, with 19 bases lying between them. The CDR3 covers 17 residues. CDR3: CASSPGTRTYYTGELFF. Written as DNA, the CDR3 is TGTGCCAGCAGCCCCGGGACACGGACGTACTACACCGGGGAGCTGTTTTTT.